This T cell receptor (beta chain) was obtained from a study of read filtering for tumor transcriptome and immune sequencing. Overall study: DNase treatment preceded whole-transcriptome library preparation. Study-wide results and caveats: Compared with RNA-seq, IR-seq gave much higher clonotype depth and reliability. This fraction held mixed bone marrow immune cells after CD138-negative sorting.

From roughly 400 ng of RNA, a library with molecular barcoded alpha/delta and beta/gamma adaptors was made. Each CDR3 protein gets one entry after TCRdb re-called the reads with MiXCR. Found here are 100,000 to 150,000 distinct CDR3 sequences, approximately 13% of them singletons; the top ten hold 9.5% to 12%. This clonotype has ten or more counts. The antigen is not known. Germline CDR1 is SEHNR and CDR2 is FQNEAQ (reference sequence). The V end was cut by 2 bases, the J end by 6 bases, with 13 bases between. The CDR3 spans 15 residues. The source of this sequence is a donor over 35 with multiple myeloma. Sequencing was done on a sample of a population of CD138-negative cells sorted from bone marrow. The chain joins TRBV7-9 to TRBJ1-4; D gene unclear. The CDR3 region has the DNA TGTGCCAGCAGCTTAAGGGTGACTGTGGATGAAAAACTGTTTTTT. Its protein product is CASSLRVTVDEKLFF.